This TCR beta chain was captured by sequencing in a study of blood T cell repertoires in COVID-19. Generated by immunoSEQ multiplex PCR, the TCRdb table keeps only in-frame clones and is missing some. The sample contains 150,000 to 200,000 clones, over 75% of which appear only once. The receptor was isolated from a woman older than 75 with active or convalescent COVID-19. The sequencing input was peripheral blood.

CDR3 sequence reads: CASMRQGYEQYF. CDR3 DNA: TGTGCCAGCATGCGACAGGGCTACGAGCAGTACTTC. The rearrangement links TRBV2 to TRBJ2-7; 7 positions match TRBD1. Per the germline V gene, CDR1 is SNHLY and CDR2 is FYNNEI. CDR3 size: 12 residues. The trim removed 7 bases at V and 3 bases at J, leaving 3 bases unmatched. The full variable domain, with the rest looked up from reference TRBV2 and TRBJ2-7, is EPEVTQTPSHQVTQMGQEVILRCVPISNHLYFYWYRQILGQKVEFLVSFYNNEISEKSEIFDDQFSVERPDGSNFTLKIRSTKLEDSAMYFCASMRQGYEQYFGPGTRLTVT.